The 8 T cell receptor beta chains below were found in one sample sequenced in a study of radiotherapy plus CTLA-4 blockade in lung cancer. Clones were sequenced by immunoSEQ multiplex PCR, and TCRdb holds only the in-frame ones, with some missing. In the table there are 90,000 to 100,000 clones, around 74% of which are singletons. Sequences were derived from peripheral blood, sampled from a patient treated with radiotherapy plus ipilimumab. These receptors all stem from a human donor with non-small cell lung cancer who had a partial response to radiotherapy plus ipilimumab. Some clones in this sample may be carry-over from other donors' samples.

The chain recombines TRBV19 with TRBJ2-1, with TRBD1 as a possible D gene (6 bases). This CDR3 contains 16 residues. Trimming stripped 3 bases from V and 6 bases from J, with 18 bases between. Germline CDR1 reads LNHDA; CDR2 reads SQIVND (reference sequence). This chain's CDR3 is CASSITFWGQGNEQFF. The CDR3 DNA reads TGTGCCAGTAGTATCACCTTCTGGGGGCAGGGCAATGAGCAGTTCTTC.

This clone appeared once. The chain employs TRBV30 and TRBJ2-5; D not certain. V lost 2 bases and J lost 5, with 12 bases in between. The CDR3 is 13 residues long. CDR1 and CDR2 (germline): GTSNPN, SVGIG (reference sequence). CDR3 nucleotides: TGTGCCTGGAGTTTAACAACCAGGGAGACCCAGTACTTC. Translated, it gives CAWSLTTRETQYF.

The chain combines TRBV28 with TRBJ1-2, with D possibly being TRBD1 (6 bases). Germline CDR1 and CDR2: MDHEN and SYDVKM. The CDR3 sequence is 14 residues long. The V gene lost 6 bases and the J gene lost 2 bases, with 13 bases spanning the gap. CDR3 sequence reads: CASRQQGINYGYTF. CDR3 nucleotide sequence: TGTGCCAGCAGACAACAGGGCATCAACTATGGCTACACCTTC.

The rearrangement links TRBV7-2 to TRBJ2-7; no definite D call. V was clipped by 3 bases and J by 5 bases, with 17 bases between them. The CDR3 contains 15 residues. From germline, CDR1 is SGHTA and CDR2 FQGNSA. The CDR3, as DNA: TGTGCCAGCAGCTTCGAAAATCGGGTCGGAAACGAGCAGTACTTC. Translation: CASSFENRVGNEQYF.

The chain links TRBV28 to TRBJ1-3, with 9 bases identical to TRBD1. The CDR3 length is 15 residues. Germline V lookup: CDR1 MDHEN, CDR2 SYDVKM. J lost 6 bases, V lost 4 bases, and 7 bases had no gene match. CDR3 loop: CASSSGGQGKNTIYF. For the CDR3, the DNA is TGTGCCAGCAGTTCAGGGGGACAGGGAAAAAACACCATATATTTT.

The CDR3 protein is CASSFQVSTGELFF. CDR3 in DNA: TGTGCCAGTAGTTTTCAGGTTTCCACCGGGGAGCTGTTTTTT. The chain employs TRBV19 and TRBJ2-2; D uncertain. V gave up 5 bases and J gave up 4 bases, with 11 bases separating them. CDR1 and CDR2 (germline): LNHDA, SQIVND (reference sequence). The CDR3 consists of 14 residues.

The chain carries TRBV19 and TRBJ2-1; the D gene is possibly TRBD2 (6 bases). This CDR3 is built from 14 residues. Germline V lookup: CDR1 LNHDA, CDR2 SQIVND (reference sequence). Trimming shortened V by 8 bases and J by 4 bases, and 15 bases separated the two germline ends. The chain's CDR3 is CASSSPGLYNEQFF. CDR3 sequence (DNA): TGTGCCAGTTCCTCCCCGGGACTGTACAATGAGCAGTTCTTC.

For the CDR3, the DNA is TGTGCCAGCAGACCCGGCATAACTAGCGGGAGGGTGTCAGAGACCCAGTACTTC. Residues: CASRPGITSGRVSETQYF. V usage is TRBV2 and J usage is TRBJ2-5; 13 bases align to TRBD2. This CDR3 comprises 18 residues. Trimming took 6 bases from V and 4 from J; bases not matched to a gene: 14. Germline CDR1 reads SNHLY; CDR2 reads FYNNEI.